This TCR beta chain was identified during a study of response to subunit inactivated influenza vaccine. The study, taken as a whole, reports: Researchers suggested that each seasonal influenza vaccination recruits few new T cells.

A note on this clonotype: Antigen: not known.

MiXCR, applied by TCRdb to the RT-PCR reads, yields one record per CDR3 protein. This sample has 500,000 to 550,000 distinct CDR3 sequences, with around 8% found just once. The germline V gene has CDR1 SGHTA and CDR2 FQGNSA. This CDR3 region has 15 residues. V shed 5 bases, J shed 9 bases, and the junction held 10 bases outside the gene matches. This rearrangement joins TRBV7-2 to TRBJ1-6; TRBD1 matches 7 bases. This specimen consisted of PBMCs from blood, obtained approximately 25 months after vaccination. This receptor was taken from a man between 50 and 75 years old who received an inactivated influenza vaccine. The chain's CDR3 is CASSRDSLLGSPLHF. CDR3 sequence (DNA): TGTGCCAGCAGCCGGGACAGCCTTTTAGGTTCACCCCTCCACTTT.